This T cell receptor (beta chain) was retrieved from a study of blood T cell repertoires in COVID-19. Background on the study: The samples span acute and convalescent COVID-19 from the United States, Italy and Spain.

In the authors' workflow: Estimation of nucleated cell counts was performed using reference gene primer amplification. TCRdb's copy holds only in-frame clones and misses some; the assay was immunoSEQ multiplex PCR. Clonal size and the V and J genes are those of that table, whereas D and trimming came from the DNA. The table lists about 200,000 clones, about 88% of them singletons. Cohort allocation depended upon clinical history that participants reported. Individuals in the exposed group had encountered a COVID-19 case within 2 weeks preceding study entry. The TCR was taken from a woman aged 25 to 39 who had been exposed to COVID-19. The sample consisted of PBMCs or T cells enriched from blood (not recorded which).

CDR3 amino acids: CASTSDRDPTDTQYF. The CDR3 nucleotides read TGTGCCAGCACCTCCGACAGGGACCCCACAGATACGCAGTATTTT. The chain employs TRBV6-5 and TRBJ2-3; TRBD1 matches at 7 bases. Germline-derived CDR1 and CDR2 are MNHEY and SVGAGI. Trimming cost V 7 bases and J 2 bases; bases outside gene matches: 9. The CDR3 sequence is 15 residues long.